The clone carrying this TCR beta chain was seen just once. This entry belongs to a study of radiation and T cells in renal cell carcinoma. Time point defined: blood 2 weeks post-SBRT. Treatment indicated: 15 Gy SBRT to primary tumor, nephrectomy 4 weeks later. Clear cell pathology was present in this patient's renal cell carcinoma. Generated by immunoSEQ multiplex PCR, the TCRdb table keeps only in-frame clones and is missing some. The profile covers 70,000 or so clones, with 82% appearing a single time and roughly 6.3% taken by the ten largest. V gave up 2 bases and J gave up 4 bases; unmatched junction bases: 5. The CDR3 consists of 15 residues. Germline CDR1 is LNHDA and CDR2 is SQIVND (reference sequence).

The material sequenced was blood, taken from a patient whose treatment included radiotherapy and nephrectomy. The receptor was derived from a man aged 60 to 69 with renal cell carcinoma. J is TRBJ1-1 and V is TRBV19; TRBD1 agrees at 9 bases. CDR3 amino acids: CASSIHRGQGTEAFF. In DNA form, the CDR3 reads TGTGCCAGTAGTATACACAGGGGGCAGGGCACTGAAGCTTTCTTT.